These T cell receptor beta chains were read from a single sample in a study of T cell clonotyping in hematopoietic cell transplantation. Clones were sequenced by immunoSEQ multiplex PCR, and TCRdb holds only the in-frame ones, with some missing. Of 15,000 to 20,000 clones listed, more than 60% are singletons. This material consisted of PBMCs, taken 30 days after allogeneic stem cell transplant. These receptors all come from a male patient in his fifties who had an allogeneic stem cell transplant from an unrelated donor, so T cells may come from the graft donor. Some clones in this sample may be carry-over from other donors' samples. Each CDR3 is given with its conserved first and last residue. The D gene is left open where the match is weak. Clone size is given for some rows only: seen once, a few or many times, or a class if the clone is expanded.

.,TRBV28,TRBJ1-1,.,TGTGCCAGCAGCCTAAGGCGCCAGAACACTGAAGCTTTCTTT,CASSLRRQNTEAFF
TRBD2,TRBV6-5,TRBJ2-1,.,TGTGCCAGCAGTAGCGGGGGGTTGAGTGAGCAGTTCTTC,CASSSGGLSEQFF
.,TRBV9,TRBJ2-7,.,TGTGCCAGCAGCCTGAGGGATAGCTCCTACGAGCAGTACTTC,CASSLRDSSYEQYF
.,TRBV30,TRBJ1-1,.,TGTGCCTGGAGTGTTGGCCCGGGACCGGGGCCTGAAGCTTGCTTT,CAWSVGPGPGPEACF
.,TRBV2,TRBJ2-1,.,TGTGCCAGCAGTGCCCAAGGTGTGCAGTTCTTC,CASSAQGVQFF
.,TRBV30,TRBJ2-7,.,TGTGCCTGGAGTGTACGGTACGAGCAGTACTTC,CAWSVRYEQYF
TRBD2,TRBV4-1,TRBJ2-5,.,TGCGCCAGCCGCCGACTAGCGGGAGAAGAGACCCAGTACTTC,CASRRLAGEETQYF
TRBD2,TRBV6-5,TRBJ2-2,few,TGTGCCAGCAGTTTTAGGACTAGCGGGAGCGGGGAGCTGTTTTTT,CASSFRTSGSGELFF
TRBD2,TRBV5-6,TRBJ2-7,.,TGTGCCAGCAGCTTGACCGGACTAGCGGGGGGACTAGACGAGCAGTACTTC,CASSLTGLAGGLDEQYF
TRBD2,TRBV30,TRBJ2-5,.,TGTGCCTGGGCCCCCCTTAGCGGGAGGGCGTGGGAGACCCAGTACTTC,CAWAPLSGRAWETQYF
.,TRBV27,TRBJ1-1,.,TGTGCCAGCAGTTTGAGGTCAGGGAACACTGAAGCTTTCTTT,CASSLRSGNTEAFF
.,TRBV27,TRBJ2-7,.,TGTGCCAGCGGCCTGGGACTTGGAGAGCAGTACTTC,CASGLGLGEQYF
TRBD1,TRBV6-5,TRBJ2-7,.,TGTGCCAGCAGTTACCTAGACAGGGGATTCTACGAGCAGTACTTC,CASSYLDRGFYEQYF
.,TRBV5-6,TRBJ1-5,.,TGTGCCAGCAGCCTCGGACAGCGCAATCAGCCCCAGCATTTT,CASSLGQRNQPQHF
TRBD1,TRBV4-1,TRBJ1-6,.,TGCGCCAGCAGCCAAGATCAGGCTGGGCCAGGGGGTTATCCCCTCCACTTT,CASSQDQAGPGGYPLHF
TRBD2,TRBV9,TRBJ2-3,.,TGTGCCAGCAGCGTAGAGGGTAGCGGGGGGAATACGCAGTATTTT,CASSVEGSGGNTQYF
TRBD2,TRBV30,TRBJ2-2,.,TGTGCCTGGAGATTGACTAGCGGGAGAGACGGGGAGCTGTTTTTT,CAWRLTSGRDGELFF
TRBD1,TRBV30,TRBJ2-6,.,TGTGCCTGGAGTACGACGGGACAGGTGAACTCTGGGGCCAACGTCCTGACTTTC,CAWSTTGQVNSGANVLTF
TRBD1,TRBV7-6,TRBJ1-6,once,TGTGCCAGCAGCTTAGAAAGGACAGGATCGAGCCTTTCACCCCTCCACTTT,CASSLERTGSSLSPLHF
TRBD1,TRBV10-3,TRBJ2-7,.,TGTGCCATCAGAATGCCGGGACAGGGAGACGAGCAGTACTTC,CAIRMPGQGDEQYF
TRBD1,TRBV5-5,TRBJ2-5,once,TGTGCCAGCAGCTTAGTGGCGGGACAGGTACAGGTGACCCAGTACTTC,CASSLVAGQVQVTQYF
.,TRBV14,TRBJ2-3,.,TGTGCCAGCAGCCAGAAACTCGGGGGGCCGCTGAGGGCAGATACGCAGTATTTT,CASSQKLGGPLRADTQYF
.,TRBV30,TRBJ1-2,.,TGTGCCTGGAGCAGCAGGGTCTATGGCTACACCTTC,CAWSSRVYGYTF
.,TRBV6-6,TRBJ2-1,few,TGTGCCAGCAGACTTGACAATGAGCAGTTCTTC,CASRLDNEQFF